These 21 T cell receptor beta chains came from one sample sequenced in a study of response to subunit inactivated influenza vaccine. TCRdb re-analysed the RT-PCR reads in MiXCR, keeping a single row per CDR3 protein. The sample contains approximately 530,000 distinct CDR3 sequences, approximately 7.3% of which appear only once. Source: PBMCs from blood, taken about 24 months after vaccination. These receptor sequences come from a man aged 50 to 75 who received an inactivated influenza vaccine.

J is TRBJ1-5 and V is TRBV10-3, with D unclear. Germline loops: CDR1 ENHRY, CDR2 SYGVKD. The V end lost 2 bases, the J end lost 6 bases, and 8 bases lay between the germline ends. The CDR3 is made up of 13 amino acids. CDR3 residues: CAISEVGGQPQHF. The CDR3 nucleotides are TGTGCCATCAGTGAGGTGGGCGGTCAGCCCCAGCATTTT.

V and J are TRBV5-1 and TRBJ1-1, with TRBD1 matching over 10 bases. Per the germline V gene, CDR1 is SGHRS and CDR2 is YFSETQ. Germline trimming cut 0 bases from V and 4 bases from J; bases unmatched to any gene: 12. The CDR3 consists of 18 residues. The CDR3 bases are TGCGCCAGCAGCTTGGAGACAGGGGGCGGTTATGGTGGCACTGAAGCTTTCTTT. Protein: CASSLETGGGYGGTEAFF.

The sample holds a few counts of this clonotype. The CDR3 nucleotides are TGCAGTGCTGGCCCCCAACGTGGGGGGGCAGATACGCAGTATTTT. This encodes CSAGPQRGGADTQYF. The chain combines TRBV20-1 with TRBJ2-3, with 7 nucleotides matching TRBD2. With 5 bases clipped from V and 4 bases from J, the junction kept 12 bases outside the gene matches. The CDR3 loop spans 15 amino acids. CDR1 and CDR2 from the germline V gene are DFQATT and SNEGSKA (reference sequence).

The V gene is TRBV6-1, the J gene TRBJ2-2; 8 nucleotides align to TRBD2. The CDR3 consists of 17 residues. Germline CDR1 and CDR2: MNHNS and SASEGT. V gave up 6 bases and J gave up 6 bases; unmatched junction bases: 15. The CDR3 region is CASRGLFRTSRAGELFF. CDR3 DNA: TGTGCCAGCAGAGGACTGTTTAGGACTAGCAGGGCCGGGGAGCTGTTTTTT.

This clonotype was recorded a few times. The CDR3 protein is CASSRRLAREETQYF. In DNA, the CDR3 is TGTGCCAGCAGCCGGCGACTAGCGCGAGAAGAGACCCAGTACTTC. This sequence joins TRBV7-2 and TRBJ2-5, with 8 nucleotides matching TRBD2. Germline V CDR1 and CDR2: SGHTA, FQGNSA. V lost 5 bases and J lost 3; bases outside the gene matches: 8. The CDR3 length is 15 residues.

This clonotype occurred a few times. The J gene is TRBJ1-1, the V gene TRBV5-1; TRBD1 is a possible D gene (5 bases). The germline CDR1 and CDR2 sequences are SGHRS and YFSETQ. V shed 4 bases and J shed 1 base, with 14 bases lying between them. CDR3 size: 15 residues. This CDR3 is CASSPGAGWNTEAFF. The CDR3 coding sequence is TGCGCCAGCAGCCCCGGGGCTGGTTGGAACACTGAAGCTTTCTTT.

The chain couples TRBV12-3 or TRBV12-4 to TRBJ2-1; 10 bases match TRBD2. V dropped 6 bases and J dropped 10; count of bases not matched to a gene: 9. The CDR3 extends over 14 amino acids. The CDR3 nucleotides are TGTGCCAGCAGCCAGGGGACTAGCGATTACGAGCAGTTCTTC. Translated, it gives CASSQGTSDYEQFF.

CDR3 bases: TGTGCCAGCAGCAGGAGACAGGCGCTCACAGATACGCAGTATTTT. Translating gives CASSRRQALTDTQYF. The V gene is TRBV21-1, the J gene TRBJ2-3; TRBD1, the table's D call, lacks a check against the DNA. TRBV21-1 corresponds to a pseudogene. CDR3 length: 15 amino acids.

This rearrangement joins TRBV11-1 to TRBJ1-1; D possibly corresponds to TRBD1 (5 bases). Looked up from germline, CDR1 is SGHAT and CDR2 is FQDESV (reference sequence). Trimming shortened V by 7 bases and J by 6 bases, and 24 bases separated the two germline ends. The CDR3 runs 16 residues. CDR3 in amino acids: CASTEGEGRGVPEAFF. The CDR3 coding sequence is TGTGCCAGCACCGAGGGTGAGGGGCGTGGGGTACCTGAAGCTTTCTTT.

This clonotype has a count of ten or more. As DNA, the CDR3 is TGCGCCAGCAGCTTGGGGACGGGGGATGAAAAACTGTTTTTT. It codes for CASSLGTGDEKLFF. The V and J genes are TRBV5-1 and TRBJ1-4; possibly TRBD1 for D (5 bases). The CDR3 runs to 14 residues. CDR1 and CDR2 from the germline V gene are SGHRS and YFSETQ. V lost 0 bases and J 6 bases, leaving 9 bases between the germline ends.

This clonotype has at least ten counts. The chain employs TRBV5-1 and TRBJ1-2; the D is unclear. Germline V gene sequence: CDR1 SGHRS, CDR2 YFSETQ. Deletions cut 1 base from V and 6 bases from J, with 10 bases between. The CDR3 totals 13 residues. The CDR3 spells CASSLPTYHGYTF. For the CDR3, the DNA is TGCGCCAGCAGCTTGCCGACATATCATGGCTACACCTTC.

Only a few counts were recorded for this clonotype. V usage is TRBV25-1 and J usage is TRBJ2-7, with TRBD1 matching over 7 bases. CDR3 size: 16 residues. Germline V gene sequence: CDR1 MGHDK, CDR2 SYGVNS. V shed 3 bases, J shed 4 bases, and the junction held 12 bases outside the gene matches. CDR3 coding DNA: TGTGCCAGCAGTGATAAAAGACAGGGCCAACCGTACGAGCAGTACTTC. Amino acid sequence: CASSDKRQGQPYEQYF.

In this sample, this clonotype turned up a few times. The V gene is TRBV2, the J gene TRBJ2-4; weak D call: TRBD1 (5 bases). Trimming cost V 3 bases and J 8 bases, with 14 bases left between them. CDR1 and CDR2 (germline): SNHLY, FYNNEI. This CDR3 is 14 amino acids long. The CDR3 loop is CASSEKGSIDIQYF. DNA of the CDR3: TGTGCCAGCAGTGAGAAGGGGTCGATAGACATTCAGTACTTC.

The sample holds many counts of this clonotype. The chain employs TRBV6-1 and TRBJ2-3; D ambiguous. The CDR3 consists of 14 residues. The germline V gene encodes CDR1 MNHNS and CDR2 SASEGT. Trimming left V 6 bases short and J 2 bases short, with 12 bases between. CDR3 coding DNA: TGTGCCAGCAGCCGCGGACCGACCACAGATACGCAGTATTTT. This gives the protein CASSRGPTTDTQYF.

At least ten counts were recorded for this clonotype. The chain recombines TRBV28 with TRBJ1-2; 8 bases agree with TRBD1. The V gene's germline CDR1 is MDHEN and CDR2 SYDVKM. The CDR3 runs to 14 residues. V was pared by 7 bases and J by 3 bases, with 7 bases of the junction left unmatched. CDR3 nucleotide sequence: TGTGCCAGCACCCGGAGGACAGGGTACTATGGCTACACCTTC. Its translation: CASTRRTGYYGYTF.

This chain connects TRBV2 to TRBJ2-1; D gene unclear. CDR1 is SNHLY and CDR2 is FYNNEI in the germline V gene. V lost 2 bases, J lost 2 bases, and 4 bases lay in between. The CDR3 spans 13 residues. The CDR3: CASSELAYNEQFF. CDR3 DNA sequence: TGTGCCAGCAGTGAATTAGCCTACAATGAGCAGTTCTTC.

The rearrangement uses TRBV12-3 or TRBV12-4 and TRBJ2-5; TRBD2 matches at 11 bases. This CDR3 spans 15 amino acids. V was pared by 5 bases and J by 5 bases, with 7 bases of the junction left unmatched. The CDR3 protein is CASSTLAGGGETQYF. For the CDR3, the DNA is TGTGCCAGCAGTACGCTAGCGGGAGGTGGGGAGACCCAGTACTTC.

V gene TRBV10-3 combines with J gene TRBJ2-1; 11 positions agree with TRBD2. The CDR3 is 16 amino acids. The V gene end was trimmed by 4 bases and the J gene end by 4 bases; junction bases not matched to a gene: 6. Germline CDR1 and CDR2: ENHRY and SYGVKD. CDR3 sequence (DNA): TGTGCCATCAGTGTTGGGACTAGCGGAATATACAATGAGCAGTTCTTC. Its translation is CAISVGTSGIYNEQFF.

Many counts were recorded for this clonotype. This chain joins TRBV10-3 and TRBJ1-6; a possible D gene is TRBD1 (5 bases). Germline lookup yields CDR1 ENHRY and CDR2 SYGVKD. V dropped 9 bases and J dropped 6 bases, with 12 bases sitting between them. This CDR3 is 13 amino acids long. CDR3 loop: CAISGAINSPLHF. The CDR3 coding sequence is TGTGCCATATCCGGGGCCATTAATTCACCCCTCCACTTT.

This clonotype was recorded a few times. The DNA for the CDR3 is TGTGCCAGCAGCCAAGGGGTTGCCAGCACAGATACGCAGTATTTT. Translating gives CASSQGVASTDTQYF. The chain employs TRBV4-2 and TRBJ2-3; D is unresolved. Trimming cost V 1 base and J 0 bases, with 8 bases left between them. From germline, CDR1 is LGHNA and CDR2 YNFKEQ. CDR3 length: 15 amino acids.

CDR3 in DNA: TGTGCCAGCAGCCCGGGGCTGGGGGTCGAGCAGTACTTC. Translation: CASSPGLGVEQYF. The chain is built from TRBV13 and TRBJ2-7; either TRBD1 or TRBD2 may fit D (5 bases each). V was trimmed by 5 bases and J by 6 bases, leaving 14 bases between them. Per germline, CDR1 PRHDT and CDR2 FYEKMQ (reference sequence). This CDR3 has 13 residues.